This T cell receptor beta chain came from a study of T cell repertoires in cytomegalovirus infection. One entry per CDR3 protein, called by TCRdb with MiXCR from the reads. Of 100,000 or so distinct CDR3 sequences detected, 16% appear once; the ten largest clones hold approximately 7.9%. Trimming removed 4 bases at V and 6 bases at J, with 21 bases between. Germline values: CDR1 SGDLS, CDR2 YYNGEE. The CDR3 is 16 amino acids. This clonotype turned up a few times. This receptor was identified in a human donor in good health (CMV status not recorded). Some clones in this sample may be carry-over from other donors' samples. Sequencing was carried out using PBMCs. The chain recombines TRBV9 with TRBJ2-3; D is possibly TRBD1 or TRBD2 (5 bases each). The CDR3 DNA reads TGTGCCAGCAGCCTCTCGCCGGGACCGCCAGGGGATACGCAGTATTTT. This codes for CASSLSPGPPGDTQYF.